The rows below give T cell receptor beta chains drawn from one sample of a study of blood T cells in healthy people across ages. Each CDR3 protein is one row after TCRdb ran MiXCR on the 5' RACE reads. There are about 680,000 distinct CDR3 sequences in the sample; roughly 49% occur only once, and approximately 32% lies in the top ten. The specimen was blood. These receptors originate from a woman in her fifties or sixties in good health. Both conserved end residues are part of each CDR3. A D gene is named only where the DNA matches it firmly. Clone size appears in some rows only: once, few, many, or a class for an expanded clone.

>.|.|14|TRBJ1-2|TRBV20-1
CSAKSQQEIYGYTF
TGCAGTGCAAAGAGCCAACAGGAGATCTATGGCTACACCTTC
>.|.|15|TRBJ2-1|TRBV6-6
CASSADISSYNEQFF
TGTGCCAGCAGTGCCGACATAAGCTCCTACAATGAGCAGTTCTTC
>.|.|14|TRBJ1-1|TRBV28
CASGSGGMNTEAFF
TGTGCCAGCGGTTCCGGGGGAATGAACACTGAAGCTTTCTTT
>.|.|11|TRBJ2-7|TRBV28
CASTVTYEQYF
TGTGCCAGCACCGTAACCTACGAGCAGTACTTC
>.|few|13|TRBJ2-7|TRBV29-1
CSVDGVGTYEQYF
TGCAGCGTTGATGGGGTCGGAACCTACGAGCAGTACTTC
>.|many|13|TRBJ2-7|TRBV29-1
CSVEESGTYEQYF
TGCAGCGTTGAGGAATCAGGGACCTACGAGCAGTACTTC
>TRBD2|.|17|TRBJ2-5|TRBV4-2
CASSQGRGTSGLGTQYF
TGTGCCAGCAGCCAAGGGAGAGGGACTAGCGGGCTCGGGACCCAGTACTTC
>.|.|16|TRBJ2-1|TRBV15
CATSRVDGSSYNEQFF
TGTGCCACCAGCAGAGTGGACGGGAGTTCCTACAATGAGCAGTTCTTC
>.|few|11|TRBJ1-1|TRBV20-1
CSAYQNTEAFF
TGCAGTGCATATCAGAACACTGAAGCTTTCTTT
>.|.|13|TRBJ2-5|TRBV7-3
CASSLLGGGTQYF
TGTGCCAGCAGCTTATTGGGTGGGGGGACCCAGTACTTC
>.|few|14|TRBJ2-3|TRBV7-2
CASSLNPALGTQYF
TGTGCCAGCAGCTTAAACCCCGCATTGGGTACGCAGTATTTT
>.|once|15|TRBJ1-2|TRBV5-1
CASSLMGVGSYGYTF
TGCGCCAGCAGCTTGATGGGCGTGGGAAGCTATGGCTACACCTTC
>.|few|13|TRBJ2-1|TRBV29-1
CSAAGLALDEQFF
TGCAGCGCCGCTGGGTTAGCATTGGATGAGCAGTTCTTC
>.|.|15|TRBJ2-1|TRBV6-6
CASSYGGLQGSEQFF
TGTGCCAGCAGTTACGGGGGTTTACAGGGATCTGAGCAGTTCTTC
>.|.|13|TRBJ2-7|TRBV3-1
CASSAGASYEQYF
TGTGCCAGCAGCGCCGGGGCCTCCTACGAGCAGTACTTC
>.|once|13|TRBJ2-7|TRBV9
CASSVENFYEQYF
TGTGCCAGCAGCGTAGAAAATTTTTACGAGCAGTACTTC
>TRBD1|few|15|TRBJ2-5|TRBV5-1
CASSDGTGYQETQYF
TGCGCCAGCAGCGACGGGACAGGGTACCAAGAGACCCAGTACTTC
>TRBD2|.|18|TRBJ2-5|TRBV4-3
CASSPRHQPGLAGDEQYF
TGCGCCAGCAGCCCACGCCACCAGCCGGGACTAGCGGGAGATGAGCAGTACTTC